This entry concerns a single T cell receptor (beta chain). Amplification used 60 Vbeta primers and 13 Jbeta primers. TCRdb keeps only in-frame clones here, not all; method: immunoSEQ multiplex PCR. The sample has fewer than 150,000 clones; around 79% are singletons. The sample originates from a study of cytomegalovirus exposure and HLA in healthy donors. Nominally healthy donors provided the samples, though records likely missed some immune exposures. Sequenced input: PBMCs. This TCR came from a male donor in good health and CMV-seronegative.

This chain's CDR3 is CASSLRRQGEWNYGYTF. CDR3 DNA: TGTGCCAGCAGCTTGAGACGACAGGGGGAATGGAACTATGGCTACACCTTC. V and J are TRBV5-6 and TRBJ1-2; the match to TRBD1 covers 9 bases. In germline, CDR1 is SGHDT, CDR2 YYEEEE. Trimming at V came to 1 base and at J to 2 bases, leaving 9 bases not matched to a gene. The CDR3 has 17 residues.